This T cell receptor beta chain was found in a study of blood T cell repertoires in COVID-19. Across the whole study: The United States, Italy and Spain were the sources of the acute and convalescent COVID-19 samples.

In the original processing: Amplifying reference gene primers gave estimates of nucleated cell counts. Sequenced by immunoSEQ multiplex PCR; TCRdb stores in-frame clones only, minus some. The DNA gave D and trimming, while V, J and clone size come from that table. This sample has 40,000 to 60,000 clones, with approximately 84% found just once. V gave up 3 bases and J gave up 3 bases, with 14 bases separating them. Looked up from germline, CDR1 is DFQATT and CDR2 is SNEGSKA (reference sequence). The CDR3 totals 14 residues. This chain links TRBV20-1 with TRBJ1-2, with a possible D match to TRBD1 (6 bases). Sequenced material: peripheral blood. The TCR was taken from an elderly woman with COVID-19, enrolled during active disease. CDR3 region: CSASLAGAHYGYTF. CDR3 bases: TGCAGTGCTAGTCTAGCGGGGGCTCACTATGGCTACACCTTC.